The source of this T cell receptor (beta chain) is a study of PD-L1 blockade in urothelial cancer. Whole-study context: Patients with male sex and bladder-origin urothelial cancer accounted for twenty-five of 29 enrolled.

Sequenced by immunoSEQ multiplex PCR; TCRdb stores in-frame clones only, minus some. The sample holds tens of thousands of clones, roughly 84% seen once. This clone has just one count. Compared with germline, one end of the junction differs, possibly owing to a read error. Other DNA variants within this sample encode the same CDR3. CDR3 length: 13 amino acids. Germline lookup yields CDR1 MNHNS and CDR2 SASEGT. Time point denoted: pretreatment peripheral blood. The genes are TRBV6-1 and TRBJ1-5, with D possibly being TRBD1 (6 bases). This sequence was found in a man aged 60 to 69 with urothelial cancer. The sequenced sample was PBMCs, obtained around atezolizumab (anti-PD-L1) treatment. The CDR3 nucleotides read TGCGCCAGCAGTGTCATACAGGGACAGCCCCAGCATTTT. Translation gives CASSVIQGQPQHF.